These 10 T cell receptor beta chains were all obtained from the same sample, sequenced in a study of cytomegalovirus exposure and HLA in healthy donors. In the PCR, 60 Vbeta and 13 Jbeta primers were used. Method: immunoSEQ multiplex PCR; TCRdb's copy keeps in-frame clones and lacks some. The data show roughly 100,000 clones, approximately 81% seen once. The sequenced sample was PBMCs. These receptor sequences come from a man between 25 and 39 years old in good health and CMV-seronegative.

The chain joins TRBV5-4 to TRBJ2-3, with TRBD2 identical over 9 bases. The CDR3 is 16 amino acids. Germline V gene lookup returns CDR1 SGHNT and CDR2 YYREEE (reference sequence). V trimming: 5 bases; J trimming: 4 bases; junction bases outside the gene matches: 11. The CDR3 here is CASSAGSGGGADTQYF. CDR3 nucleotides: TGTGCCAGCAGTGCTGGTAGTGGCGGGGGGGCAGATACGCAGTATTTT.

CDR3 region: CASSLGGTGAGETQYF. The CDR3 DNA is TGTGCCAGCAGCTTAGGAGGGACAGGGGCCGGGGAGACCCAGTACTTC. The V gene is TRBV11-2, the J gene TRBJ2-5, with 10 bases identical to TRBD1. Germline CDR1 reads SGHAT; CDR2 reads FQNNGV. The CDR3 is 16 amino acids. J lost 5 bases, V lost 1 base, and 7 bases had no gene match. The entire variable domain, with the rest obtained from reference TRBV11-2 and TRBJ2-5, is as follows: EAGVAQSPRYKIIEKRQSVAFWCNPISGHATLYWYQQILGQGPKLLIQFQNNGVVDDSQLPKDRFSAERLKGVDSTLKIQPAKLEDSAVYLCASSLGGTGAGETQYFGPGTRLLVL.

The chain uses TRBV9 and TRBJ2-1, with 7 bases aligning to TRBD2. The CDR3 is 15 residues long. Trimming at V came to 0 bases and at J to 5 bases, leaving 5 bases not matched to a gene. The germline V gene has CDR1 SGDLS and CDR2 YYNGEE. CDR3 amino acids: CASSVVSSGNNEQFF. The CDR3, as DNA: TGTGCCAGCAGCGTAGTTTCTAGCGGAAACAATGAGCAGTTCTTC.

The chain links TRBV15 to TRBJ2-5; TRBD2 might be the D (5 bases). CDR1 is LNHNV and CDR2 is YYDKDF in the germline V gene (reference sequence). Trimming cost V 5 bases and J 5 bases, with 12 bases left between them. The CDR3 spans 13 residues. CDR3 amino acids: CATSGRRVETQYF. The CDR3 region has the DNA TGTGCCACCAGCGGTCGGCGGGTTGAGACCCAGTACTTC.

This rearrangement joins TRBV4-3 to TRBJ2-5; D possibly corresponds to TRBD2 (6 bases). Trimming cost V 1 base and J 5 bases, with 17 bases left between them. CDR1 is LGHNA, CDR2 YSLEER, per germline. This CDR3 is 16 amino acids long. Here the CDR3 DNA reads TGCGCCAGCAGCCAAGGACCAAGGAGGGTTGGGGAGACCCAGTACTTC. This translates into CASSQGPRRVGETQYF.

The chain joins TRBV28 to TRBJ2-1; 10 bases are shared with TRBD2. V trimming: 0 bases; J trimming: 8 bases; junction bases outside the gene matches: 10. Germline CDR1 is MDHEN and CDR2 is SYDVKM. The CDR3 length is 17 residues. CDR3 sequence: CASSLWGESGGVDEQFF. The CDR3 DNA follows: TGTGCCAGCAGTTTATGGGGGGAAAGCGGGGGGGTCGATGAGCAGTTCTTC. The whole variable domain, filled in from reference TRBV28 and TRBJ2-1, reads DVKVTQSSRYLVKRTGEKVFLECVQDMDHENMFWYRQDPGLGLRLIYFSYDVKMKEKGDIPEGYSVSREKKERFSLILESASTNQTSMYLCASSLWGESGGVDEQFFGPGTRLTVL.

The V and J genes are TRBV18 and TRBJ1-2, with D possibly being TRBD1 (6 bases). CDR3 size: 13 residues. Germline V lookup: CDR1 KGHSH, CDR2 LQKENI. V was trimmed by 2 bases and J by 4 bases, leaving 8 bases between them. CDR3 DNA: TGTGCCAGCTCACCAAAGGACAGCTATGGCTACACCTTC. Its protein is CASSPKDSYGYTF.

The chain is built from TRBV7-2 and TRBJ2-5; tentatively, D is TRBD1 (6 bases). This CDR3 spans 14 amino acids. Trimming shortened V by 3 bases and J by 0 bases, and 8 bases separated the two germline ends. Germline values: CDR1 SGHTA, CDR2 FQGNSA. The CDR3 DNA sequence: TGTGCCAGCAGCTTTGGACAGAACCAAGAGACCCAGTACTTC. Protein product: CASSFGQNQETQYF. The entire variable domain, with the rest obtained from reference TRBV7-2 and TRBJ2-5, is as follows: GAGVSQSPSNKVTEKGKDVELRCDPISGHTALYWYRQSLGQGLEFLIYFQGNSAPDKSGLPSDRFSAERTGGSVSTLTIQRTQQEDSAVYLCASSFGQNQETQYFGPGTRLLVL.

This sequence joins TRBV5-1 and TRBJ2-1; 15 bases line up with TRBD2. The trim removed 3 bases at V and 0 bases at J, leaving 4 bases unmatched. The germline V gene encodes CDR1 SGHRS and CDR2 YFSETQ. The CDR3 extends over 18 amino acids. CDR3 region: CASSWTSGRVSSYNEQFF. The CDR3 region has the DNA TGCGCCAGCAGCTGGACTAGCGGGAGGGTGAGCTCCTACAATGAGCAGTTCTTC.

To note about this clone: A read error may produce the germline difference seen at one junction end. The chain uses TRBV30 and TRBJ2-3, with 12 bases that match TRBD2. The germline V gene encodes CDR1 GTSNPN and CDR2 SVGIG (reference sequence). The CDR3 is 15 amino acids. CDR3 DNA: TGTGCCCGGAGGCTAGCGGGAGGGAGCACAGATACGCAGTATTTT. As protein: CARRLAGGSTDTQYF.